This T cell receptor beta chain emerged from a study of beta chain features in type 1 diabetes. CDR3 length equals 15 residues. The V gene lost 4 bases and the J gene lost 0 bases, with 10 bases spanning the gap. Germline assignment: CDR1 SNHLY and CDR2 FYNNEI. Purity of each sorted population was above 95%. What was sequenced were expressed TCRB transcripts, since all of the isolated RNA had been reverse transcribed. Repertoires were generated with immunoSEQ multiplex PCR, while TCRdb's copy carries only in-frame clones and drops some. The table has about 930,000 clones, roughly 17% seen once. The sequenced sample consisted of naive CD4+ T cells from blood. The J gene is TRBJ1-5, the V gene TRBV2; D remains ambiguous. This TCR derives from a woman under 30 in good health. CDR3 in amino acids: CASSVQGYSNQPQHF. The CDR3 coding sequence is TGTGCCAGCAGTGTTCAAGGTTATAGCAATCAGCCCCAGCATTTT.